The T cell receptor (beta chain) described here comes from a study of vaccination and CD4 T cells after COVID-19. V lost 2 bases and J lost 5; bases outside the gene matches: 6. CDR3 length: 14 amino acids. Germline CDR1 MNHEY, CDR2 SVGAGI. Cultured CD4+ T cell DNA underwent sequencing with the Oncomine TCR Beta short-read assay. TCRdb reprocessed the PCR reads with MiXCR, giving one entry per CDR3 protein. The data contain more than 10,000 distinct CDR3 sequences, around 50% of them seen just once; the ten biggest clones take up 25% to 30%. Details on this clonotype: The antigen is unknown.

Treatment specified: roughly 10-day PBMC culture with coronavirus spike peptide pools or control peptides (ViraFEST assay). The source is a human donor who had recovered from COVID-19. Sequenced: CD4+ T cells from blood, cultured in vitro. The V call is TRBV6-5, the J call TRBJ2-7; 7 bases agree with TRBD1. CDR3: CASSYNRGVHEQYF. In DNA form, the CDR3 reads TGTGCCAGCAGTTACAACAGGGGCGTTCACGAGCAGTACTTC.